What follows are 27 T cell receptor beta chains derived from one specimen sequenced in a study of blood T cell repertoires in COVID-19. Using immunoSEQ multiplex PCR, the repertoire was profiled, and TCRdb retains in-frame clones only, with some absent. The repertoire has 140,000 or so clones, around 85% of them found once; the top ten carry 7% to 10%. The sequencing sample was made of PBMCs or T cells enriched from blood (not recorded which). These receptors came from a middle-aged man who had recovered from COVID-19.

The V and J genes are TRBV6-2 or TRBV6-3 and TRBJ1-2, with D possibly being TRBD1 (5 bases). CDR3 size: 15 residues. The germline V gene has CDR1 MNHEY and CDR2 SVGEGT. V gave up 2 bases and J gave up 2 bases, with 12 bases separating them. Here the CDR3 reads CASSYPGLPNYGYTF. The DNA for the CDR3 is TGTGCCAGCAGTTACCCGGGACTCCCAAACTATGGCTACACCTTC.

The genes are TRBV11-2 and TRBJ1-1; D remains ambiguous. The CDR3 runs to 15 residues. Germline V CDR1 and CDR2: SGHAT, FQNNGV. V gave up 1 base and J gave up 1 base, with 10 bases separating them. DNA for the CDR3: TGTGCCAGCAGCTTAGGTCCGGGTCCGAACACTGAAGCTTTCTTT. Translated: CASSLGPGPNTEAFF.

The CDR3 region has the DNA TGTGCCAGCAGCCCCCAGATGAACACTGAAGCTTTCTTT. As protein: CASSPQMNTEAFF. The chain recombines TRBV9 with TRBJ1-1, with D unclear. The V gene's germline CDR1 is SGDLS and CDR2 YYNGEE. The CDR3 length is 13 residues. Deletions cut 4 bases from V and 0 bases from J, with 7 bases between.

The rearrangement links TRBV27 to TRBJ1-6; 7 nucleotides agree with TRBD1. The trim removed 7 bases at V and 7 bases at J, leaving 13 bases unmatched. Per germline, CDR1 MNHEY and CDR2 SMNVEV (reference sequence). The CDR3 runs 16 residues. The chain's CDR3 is CASMEPRGRLNSPLHF. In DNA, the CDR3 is TGTGCCAGCATGGAACCGAGGGGGCGATTAAATTCACCCCTCCACTTT.

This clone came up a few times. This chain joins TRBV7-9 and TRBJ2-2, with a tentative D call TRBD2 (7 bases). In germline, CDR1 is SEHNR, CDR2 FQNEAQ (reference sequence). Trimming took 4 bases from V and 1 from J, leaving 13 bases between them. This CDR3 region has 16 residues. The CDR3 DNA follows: TGTGCCAGCAGCTCCGGACTAGGGGGGAACACCGGGGAGCTGTTTTTT. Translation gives CASSSGLGGNTGELFF.

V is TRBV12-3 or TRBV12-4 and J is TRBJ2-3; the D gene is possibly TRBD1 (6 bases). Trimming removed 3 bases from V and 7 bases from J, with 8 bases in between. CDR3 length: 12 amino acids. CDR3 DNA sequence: TGTGCCAGCAGTTTGAGGGGGAATACGCAGTATTTT. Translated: CASSLRGNTQYF.

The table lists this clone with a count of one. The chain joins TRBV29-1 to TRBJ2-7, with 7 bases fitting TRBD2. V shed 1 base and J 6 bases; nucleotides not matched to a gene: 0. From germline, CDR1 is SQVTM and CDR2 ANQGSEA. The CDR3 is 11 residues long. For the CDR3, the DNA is TGCAGCGTTGAAGGACTAGCCGAGCAGTACTTC. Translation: CSVEGLAEQYF.

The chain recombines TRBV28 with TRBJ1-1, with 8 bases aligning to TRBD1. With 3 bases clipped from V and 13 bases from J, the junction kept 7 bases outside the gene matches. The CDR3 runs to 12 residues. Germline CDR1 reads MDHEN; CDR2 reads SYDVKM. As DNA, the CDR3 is TGTGCCAGCAGTTTCCAGGACAGGGCGAGTTTCTTT. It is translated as CASSFQDRASFF.

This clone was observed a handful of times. The DNA of the CDR3 is TGTGCCAGCAGCCCGGGGGAGCATCAGCCCCAGCATTTT. Translating gives CASSPGEHQPQHF. The genes are TRBV11-2 and TRBJ1-5; perhaps TRBD1 as D (5 bases). CDR3 length: 13 residues. Per the germline V gene, CDR1 is SGHAT and CDR2 is FQNNGV. The V end was cut by 5 bases, the J end by 5 bases, with 10 bases between.

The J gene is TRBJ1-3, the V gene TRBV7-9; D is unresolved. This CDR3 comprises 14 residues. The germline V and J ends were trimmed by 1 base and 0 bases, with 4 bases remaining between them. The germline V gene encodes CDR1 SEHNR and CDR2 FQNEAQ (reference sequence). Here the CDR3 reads CASSLDTSGNTIYF. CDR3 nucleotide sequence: TGTGCCAGCAGCTTAGACACCTCTGGAAACACCATATATTTT.

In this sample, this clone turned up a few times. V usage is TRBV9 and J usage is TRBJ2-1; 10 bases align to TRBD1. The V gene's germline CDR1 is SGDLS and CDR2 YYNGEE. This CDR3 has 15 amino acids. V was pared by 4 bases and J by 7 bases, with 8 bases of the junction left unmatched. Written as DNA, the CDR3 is TGTGCCAGCAGCCCAAGACAGGGGGCGCGGAATGAGCAGTTCTTC. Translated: CASSPRQGARNEQFF.

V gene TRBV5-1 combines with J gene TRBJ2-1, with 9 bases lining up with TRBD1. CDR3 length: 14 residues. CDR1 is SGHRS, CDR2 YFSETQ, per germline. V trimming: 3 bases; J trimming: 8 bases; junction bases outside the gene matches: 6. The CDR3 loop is CASSSEQGAHEQFF. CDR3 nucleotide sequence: TGCGCCAGCAGCTCGGAACAGGGGGCCCATGAGCAGTTCTTC.

Here the CDR3 DNA reads TGCGCCAGCAGCTCGGGACAGGGGCTGGAGAACACTGAAGCTTTCTTT. This translates into CASSSGQGLENTEAFF. V and J are TRBV5-1 and TRBJ1-1; 10 nucleotides align to TRBD1. The ends lost 3 bases at V and 1 base at J; junction bases unmatched: 6. The germline V gene has CDR1 SGHRS and CDR2 YFSETQ. The length of the CDR3 is 16 residues.

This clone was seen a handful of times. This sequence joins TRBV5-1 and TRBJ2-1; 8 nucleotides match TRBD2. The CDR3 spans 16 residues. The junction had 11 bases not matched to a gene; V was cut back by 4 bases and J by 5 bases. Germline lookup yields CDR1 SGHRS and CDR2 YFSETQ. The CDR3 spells CASSPRGKRGNNEQFF. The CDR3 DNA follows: TGCGCCAGCAGCCCGAGAGGAAAGCGGGGGAACAATGAGCAGTTCTTC.

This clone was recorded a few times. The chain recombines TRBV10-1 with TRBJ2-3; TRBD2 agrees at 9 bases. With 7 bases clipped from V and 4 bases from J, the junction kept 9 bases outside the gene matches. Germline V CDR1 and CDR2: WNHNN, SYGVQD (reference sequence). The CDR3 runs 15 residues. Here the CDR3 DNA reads TGCGCCAGCAATCTTCGGCGGGGGGGCGCAGATACGCAGTATTTT. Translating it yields CASNLRRGGADTQYF.

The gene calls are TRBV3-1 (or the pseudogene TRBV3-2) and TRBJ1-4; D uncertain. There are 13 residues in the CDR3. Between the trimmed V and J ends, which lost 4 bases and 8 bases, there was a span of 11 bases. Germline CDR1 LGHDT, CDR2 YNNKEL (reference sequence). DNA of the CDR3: TGTGCCAGCAGCCCCGGACTTGGGGAAAAACTGTTTTTT. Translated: CASSPGLGEKLFF.

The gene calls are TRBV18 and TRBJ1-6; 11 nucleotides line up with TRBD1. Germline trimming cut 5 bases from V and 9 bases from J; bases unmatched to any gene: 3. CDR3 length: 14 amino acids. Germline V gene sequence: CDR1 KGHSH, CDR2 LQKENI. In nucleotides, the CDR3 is TGTGCCAGCTCATCCGGGACAGGGGGTTCACCCCTCCACTTT. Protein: CASSSGTGGSPLHF.

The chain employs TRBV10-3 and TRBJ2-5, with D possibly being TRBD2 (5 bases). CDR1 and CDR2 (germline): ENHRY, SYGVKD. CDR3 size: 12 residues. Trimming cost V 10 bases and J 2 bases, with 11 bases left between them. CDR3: CASADWQETQYF. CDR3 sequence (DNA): TGTGCCAGCGCGGACTGGCAAGAGACCCAGTACTTC.

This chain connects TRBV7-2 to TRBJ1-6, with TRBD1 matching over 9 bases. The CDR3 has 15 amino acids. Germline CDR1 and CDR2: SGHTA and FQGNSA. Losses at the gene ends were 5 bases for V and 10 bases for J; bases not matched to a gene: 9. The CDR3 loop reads CASSPHRGLQSPLHF. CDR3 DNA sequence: TGTGCCAGCAGCCCTCACAGGGGGCTTCAATCACCCCTCCACTTT.

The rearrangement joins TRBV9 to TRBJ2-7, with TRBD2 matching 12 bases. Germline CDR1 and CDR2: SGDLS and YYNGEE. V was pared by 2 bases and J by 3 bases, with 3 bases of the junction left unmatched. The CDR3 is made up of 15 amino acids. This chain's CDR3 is CASSVTSGGDYEQYF. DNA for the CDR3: TGTGCCAGCAGCGTGACTAGCGGGGGAGACTACGAGCAGTACTTC. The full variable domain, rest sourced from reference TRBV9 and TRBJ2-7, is DSGVTQTPKHLITATGQRVTLRCSPRSGDLSVYWYQQSLDQGLQFLIQYYNGEERAKGNILERFSAQQFPDLHSELNLSSLELGDSALYFCASSVTSGGDYEQYFGPGTRLTVT.

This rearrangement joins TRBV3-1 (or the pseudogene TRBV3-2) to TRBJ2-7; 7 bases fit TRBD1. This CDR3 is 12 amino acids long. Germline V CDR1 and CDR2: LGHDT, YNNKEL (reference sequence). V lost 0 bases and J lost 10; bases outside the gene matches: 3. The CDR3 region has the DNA TGTGCCAGCAGCCAAGATACAGGGGCACAGTACTTC. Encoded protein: CASSQDTGAQYF.

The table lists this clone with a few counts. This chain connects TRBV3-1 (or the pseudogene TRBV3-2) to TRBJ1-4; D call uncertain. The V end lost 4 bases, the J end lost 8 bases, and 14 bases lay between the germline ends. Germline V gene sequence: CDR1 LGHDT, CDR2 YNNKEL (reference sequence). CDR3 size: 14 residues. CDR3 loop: CASSPLSRGEKLFF. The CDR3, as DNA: TGTGCCAGCAGCCCGTTGTCAAGAGGCGAAAAACTGTTTTTT.

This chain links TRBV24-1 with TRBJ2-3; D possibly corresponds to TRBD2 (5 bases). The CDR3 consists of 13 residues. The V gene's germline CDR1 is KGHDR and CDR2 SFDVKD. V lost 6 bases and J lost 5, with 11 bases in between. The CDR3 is CATSLGVGDTQYF. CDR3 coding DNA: TGTGCCACCAGTCTCGGGGTAGGAGATACGCAGTATTTT.

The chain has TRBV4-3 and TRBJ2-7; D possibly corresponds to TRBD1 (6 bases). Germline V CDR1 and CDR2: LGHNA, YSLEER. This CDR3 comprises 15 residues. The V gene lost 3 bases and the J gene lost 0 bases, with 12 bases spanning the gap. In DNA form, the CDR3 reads TGCGCCAGCAGCCACGGACAGTCGGACTCCTACGAGCAGTACTTC. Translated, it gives CASSHGQSDSYEQYF.

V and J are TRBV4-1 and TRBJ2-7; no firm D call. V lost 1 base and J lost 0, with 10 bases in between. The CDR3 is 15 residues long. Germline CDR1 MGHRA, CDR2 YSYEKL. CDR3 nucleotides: TGCGCCAGCAGCCAAGGGGCCAGCCTCTCCTACGAGCAGTACTTC. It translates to CASSQGASLSYEQYF.

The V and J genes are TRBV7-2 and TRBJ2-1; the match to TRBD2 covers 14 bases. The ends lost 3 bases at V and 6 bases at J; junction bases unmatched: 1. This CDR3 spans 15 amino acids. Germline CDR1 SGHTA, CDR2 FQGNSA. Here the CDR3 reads CASSFGTSGGNEQFF. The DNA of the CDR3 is TGTGCCAGCAGCTTCGGGACTAGCGGGGGCAATGAGCAGTTCTTC.

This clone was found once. The CDR3 loop is CASSDNRRGGTDTQYF. CDR3 nucleotide sequence: TGCGCCAGCAGTGACAATAGGCGGGGGGGCACAGATACGCAGTATTTT. This sequence joins TRBV10-1 and TRBJ2-3, with TRBD2 identical over 8 bases. CDR1 and CDR2 from the germline V gene are WNHNN and SYGVQD (reference sequence). Unmatched junction bases numbered 6, after V lost 3 bases and J lost 1 base. CDR3 length: 16 residues.